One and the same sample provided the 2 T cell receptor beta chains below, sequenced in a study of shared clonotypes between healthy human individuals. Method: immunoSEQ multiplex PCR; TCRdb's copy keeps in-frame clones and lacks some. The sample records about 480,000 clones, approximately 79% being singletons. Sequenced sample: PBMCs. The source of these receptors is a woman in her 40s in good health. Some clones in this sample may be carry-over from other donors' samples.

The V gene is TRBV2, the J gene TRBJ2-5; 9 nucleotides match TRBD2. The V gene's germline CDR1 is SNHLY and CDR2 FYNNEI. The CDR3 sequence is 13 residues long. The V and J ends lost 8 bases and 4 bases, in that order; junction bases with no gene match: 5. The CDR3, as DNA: TGTGCCAGCGGGGCTAGCGGGGTAGAGACCCAGTACTTC. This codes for CASGASGVETQYF.

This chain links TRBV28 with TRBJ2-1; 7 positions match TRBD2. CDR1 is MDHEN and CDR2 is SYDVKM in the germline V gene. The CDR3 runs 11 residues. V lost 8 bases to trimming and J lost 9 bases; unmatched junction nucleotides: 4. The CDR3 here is CASERDPEQFF. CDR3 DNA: TGTGCCAGCGAGCGGGACCCTGAGCAGTTCTTC. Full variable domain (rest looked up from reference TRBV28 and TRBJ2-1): DVKVTQSSRYLVKRTGEKVFLECVQDMDHENMFWYRQDPGLGLRLIYFSYDVKMKEKGDIPEGYSVSREKKERFSLILESASTNQTSMYLCASERDPEQFFGPGTRLTVL.